The rows below give T cell receptor beta chains drawn from one sample of a study of blood T cell repertoires in COVID-19. Libraries were prepared by immunoSEQ multiplex PCR; TCRdb keeps only in-frame clonotypes and omits some of them. The sample lists 200,000 to 250,000 clones, 75% to 90% occurring once. The specimen was PBMCs or T cells enriched from blood (not recorded which). These receptors were collected from a woman in her 30s with acute COVID-19. Each CDR3 is given with its conserved first and last residue. A D gene is named only where the DNA matches it firmly. Clone size is shown for a subset of rows, as once, few, many or a class of expanded clone.

clone size | J gene | D gene | CDR3 length | V gene | CDR3 protein | CDR3 DNA
NA | TRBJ2-1 | TRBD2 | 15 | TRBV30 | CAWSVLAGGANEQFF | TGTGCCTGGAGTGTACTAGCGGGGGGAGCAAATGAGCAGTTCTTC
NA | TRBJ2-4 | NA | 14 | TRBV6-2/TRBV6-3 | CASSYEGKKNIQYF | TGTGCCAGCAGTTACGAGGGCAAAAAAAACATTCAGTACTTC
NA | TRBJ1-3 | NA | 12 | TRBV2 | CASTRQGNTIYF | TGTGCCAGCACCCGACAGGGAAACACCATATATTTT
few | TRBJ1-2 | NA | 14 | TRBV6-1 | CASSENRQTSGYTF | TGTGCCAGCAGTGAGAATCGACAGACTTCTGGCTACACCTTC
once | TRBJ2-2 | NA | 15 | TRBV3-1/TRBV3-2 | CASRDSLLPTGELFF | TGTGCCAGCAGGGACTCCCTCCTTCCCACCGGGGAGCTGTTTTTT
NA | TRBJ2-7 | TRBD2 | 14 | TRBV20-1 | CSASFERGIYEQYF | TGCAGTGCTAGTTTCGAGCGGGGGATCTACGAGCAGTACTTC
NA | TRBJ2-1 | NA | 13 | TRBV3-1/TRBV3-2 | CASSQDHGGLRFF | TGTGCCAGCAGCCAAGATCATGGGGGACTCCGGTTCTTC
NA | TRBJ2-7 | NA | 14 | TRBV9 | CASSLRWSNVEQYF | TGTGCCAGCAGCCTCCGCTGGTCTAACGTCGAGCAGTACTTC
few | TRBJ1-4 | TRBD1 | 15 | TRBV5-1 | CASSLQGQANEKLFF | TGCGCCAGCAGCTTGCAGGGACAGGCCAATGAAAAACTGTTTTTT
NA | TRBJ2-1 | TRBD1 | 16 | TRBV28 | CASSSPRTGVNNEQFF | TGTGCCAGCAGTTCCCCCCGGACAGGGGTCAACAATGAGCAGTTCTTC
NA | TRBJ2-3 | TRBD2 | 16 | TRBV6-2/TRBV6-3 | CASSYPRERATDTQYF | TGTGCCAGCAGTTACCCGCGGGAGAGGGCTACAGATACGCAGTATTTT
NA | TRBJ2-2 | NA | 18 | TRBV10-3 | CAISPEVIRGWRSGELFF | TGTGCCATCAGCCCTGAGGTCATAAGGGGGTGGCGGTCCGGGGAGCTGTTTTTT
NA | TRBJ2-7 | NA | 13 | TRBV2 | CASSFGISYEQYF | TGTGCCAGCAGTTTCGGGATCTCCTACGAGCAGTACTTC
NA | TRBJ1-2 | NA | 11 | TRBV20-1 | CSASADYGYTF | TGCAGTGCTAGTGCAGACTATGGCTACACCTTC
NA | TRBJ1-2 | NA | 13 | TRBV29-1 | CSVEDGLRRGYTF | TGCAGCGTTGAAGATGGGCTCAGACGGGGCTACACCTTC
NA | TRBJ2-7 | TRBD2 | 16 | TRBV19 | CASNEGLAGGTYEQYF | TGTGCCAGTAATGAGGGACTAGCGGGAGGAACCTACGAGCAGTACTTC
NA | TRBJ2-2 | NA | 15 | TRBV7-9 | CASSLQGQNTGELFF | TGTGCCAGCAGCTTACAGGGACAGAACACCGGGGAGCTGTTTTTT
NA | TRBJ1-2 | TRBD1 | 13 | TRBV12-3/TRBV12-4 | CASSLTRGLGYTF | TGTGCCAGCAGTTTGACCAGGGGGCTTGGCTACACCTTC
NA | TRBJ1-1 | TRBD1 | 14 | TRBV7-6 | CASSLGPGGTEAFF | TGTGCCAGCAGCTTAGGTCCAGGGGGCACTGAAGCTTTCTTT
few | TRBJ1-2 | TRBD1 | 15 | TRBV9 | CASSVQGQVRGGYTF | TGTGCCAGCAGCGTACAGGGACAGGTCCGGGGGGGCTACACCTTC
NA | TRBJ2-2 | TRBD2 | 15 | TRBV6-5 | CASTIAGALTGELFF | TGTGCCAGCACAATAGCGGGAGCTCTCACCGGGGAGCTGTTTTTT
NA | TRBJ2-7 | NA | 15 | TRBV11-2 | CASSVNLQGNYEQYF | TGTGCCAGCAGCGTAAACCTACAGGGAAACTACGAGCAGTACTTC
NA | TRBJ1-2 | NA | 13 | TRBV5-4 | CASSPDGDYGYTF | TGTGCCAGCAGCCCGGACGGGGACTATGGCTACACCTTC
NA | TRBJ1-2 | TRBD1 | 13 | TRBV6-2/TRBV6-3 | CASSGQTGYGYTF | TGTGCCAGCAGTGGCCAGACAGGGTATGGCTACACCTTC
NA | TRBJ2-1 | NA | 16 | TRBV5-1 | CASSLTGTSSYNEQFF | TGCGCCAGCAGCTTGACCGGGACAAGCTCCTACAATGAGCAGTTCTTC
NA | TRBJ1-2 | TRBD1 | 13 | TRBV12-3/TRBV12-4 | CASSRTGEYGYTF | TGTGCCAGCAGTAGGACAGGGGAGTATGGCTACACCTTC
NA | TRBJ1-5 | NA | 13 | TRBV30 | CAWSVGGDQPQHF | TGTGCCTGGAGTGTGGGTGGAGATCAGCCCCAGCATTTT
once | TRBJ1-4 | NA | 14 | TRBV6-6 | CASALGGSNEKLFF | TGTGCCAGCGCCCTGGGAGGTTCTAATGAAAAACTGTTTTTT
NA | TRBJ2-3 | NA | 11 | TRBV2 | CASTGTDTQYF | TGTGCCAGCACCGGCACAGATACGCAGTATTTT
once | TRBJ1-3 | NA | 14 | TRBV19 | CASKAGNSGNTIYF | TGTGCCAGTAAAGCAGGCAACTCTGGAAACACCATATATTTT
once | TRBJ2-7 | TRBD2 | 15 | TRBV19 | CASSPSRTSPYEQYF | TGTGCCAGTAGTCCGTCCCGGACTAGCCCCTACGAGCAGTACTTC
NA | TRBJ1-1 | TRBD1 | 14 | TRBV7-8 | CASSAGQMNTEAFF | TGTGCCAGCAGCGCGGGACAGATGAACACTGAAGCTTTCTTT
NA | TRBJ1-5 | NA | 17 | TRBV6-2/TRBV6-3 | CASSRPAGVDGRQPQHF | TGTGCCAGCAGCCGACCTGCGGGCGTGGACGGTCGGCAGCCCCAGCATTTT
NA | TRBJ2-7 | TRBD1 | 13 | TRBV6-5 | CASSLGTAGEQYF | TGTGCCAGCAGCCTAGGGACAGCAGGCGAGCAGTACTTC
NA | TRBJ2-5 | NA | 13 | TRBV28 | CASSPGDRLTQYF | TGTGCCAGCAGTCCTGGTGACAGGTTGACCCAGTACTTC
NA | TRBJ1-2 | TRBD1 | 15 | TRBV28 | CASSLNTGDGYGYTF | TGTGCCAGCAGCCTTAACACAGGGGACGGCTATGGCTACACCTTC
NA | TRBJ1-1 | TRBD1 | 15 | TRBV29-1 | CSVDYMDRGNTEAFF | TGCAGCGTTGATTACATGGACAGGGGGAACACTGAAGCTTTCTTT
NA | TRBJ1-1 | TRBD1 | 16 | TRBV11-3 | CASTSIIDRERTEAFF | TGTGCCAGCACCTCTATAATAGACAGGGAGCGCACTGAAGCTTTCTTT
NA | TRBJ1-6 | NA | 15 | TRBV2 | CASSPDSSYNSPLHF | TGTGCCAGCTCACCGGACAGCTCCTATAATTCACCCCTCCACTTT
NA | TRBJ2-3 | NA | 12 | TRBV28 | CASSRGTDTQYF | TGTGCCAGCAGTCGCGGCACAGATACGCAGTATTTT
NA | TRBJ2-7 | NA | 15 | TRBV6-1 | CASSESTNRGYEQYF | TGTGCCAGCAGTGAAAGCACGAATAGAGGCTACGAGCAGTACTTC
NA | TRBJ2-7 | NA | 13 | TRBV6-5 | CASTWVSGYEQYF | TGTGCCAGCACTTGGGTATCAGGCTACGAGCAGTACTTC
NA | TRBJ1-6 | NA | 15 | TRBV6-1 | CASSELSMGGEALHF | TGTGCCAGCAGTGAATTAAGTATGGGGGGGGAAGCCCTCCACTTT
few | TRBJ1-3 | TRBD1 | 16 | TRBV7-8 | CASSLPGQHSGNTIYF | TGTGCCAGCAGCTTACCGGGACAGCACTCTGGAAACACCATATATTTT
NA | TRBJ1-3 | NA | 16 | TRBV6-1 | CASSELMTLLVVTIYF | TGTGCCAGCAGTGAATTGATGACACTCCTGGTAGTCACCATATATTTT
once | TRBJ1-1 | NA | 16 | TRBV7-8 | CASSLVDRIMNTEAFF | TGTGCCAGCAGCTTAGTTGACAGGATCATGAACACTGAAGCTTTCTTT
NA | TRBJ2-3 | TRBD1 | 14 | TRBV27 | CASSLMQGADTQYF | TGTGCCAGCAGTTTAATGCAGGGGGCAGATACGCAGTATTTT
NA | TRBJ2-7 | TRBD2 | 15 | TRBV11-2 | CASSPVAGAKGEQYF | TGTGCCAGCAGCCCAGTAGCGGGAGCGAAGGGAGAGCAGTACTTC
NA | TRBJ2-1 | TRBD2 | 15 | TRBV3-1/TRBV3-2 | CASSQLAGKDNEQFF | TGTGCCAGCAGCCAACTAGCGGGGAAGGACAATGAGCAGTTCTTC
NA | TRBJ2-7 | NA | 13 | TRBV7-9 | CASSLGTAYEQYF | TGTGCCAGCAGCTTAGGGACAGCATACGAGCAGTACTTC
once | TRBJ2-7 | NA | 14 | TRBV11-3 | CASSSGVSNYEQYF | TGTGCCAGCAGCTCAGGGGTCTCGAACTACGAGCAGTACTTC
once | TRBJ2-3 | NA | 16 | TRBV10-1 | CASSESGTASTDTQYF | TGCGCCAGCAGTGAGTCAGGAACAGCTAGCACAGATACGCAGTATTTT